This T cell receptor beta chain was documented in a study of blood T cell repertoires in COVID-19 (dated by TCRdb to about 2020). For the wider study: Collaborator samples came from the United States, Italy and Spain and covered acute and convalescent phases of COVID-19. The prospective study material was composed of cDNA or gDNA derived from T cells, B-cell-depleted T cells, or PBMCs. The dataset comprised deeply sampled blood TCRbeta repertoires from subjects exposed to, actively infected with, or recovered from COVID-19. The repertoires were made available in a free public database intended to serve as a resource for research on the immune response to SARS-CoV-2. Samples came from the ongoing ImmuneRACE study (first 160 participants) plus 1,254 subjects from 6 global collaborators. Sample metadata almost always included a de-identified subject ID, COVID-19 status, age in years and sex. HLA class I and class II types, where available, came from metadata supplied by the sample provider rather than from assay-based typing. Overall results and qualifications from the work: The amount of clinical and demographic metadata varied by source and participant and was provided uncurated.

As regards this clone: There is no known antigen for this receptor. The record has no base qualities; no much larger clone is one base away.

Collaborating institutions collected whole blood in K2EDTA tubes following their own protocols. For TCRbeta analysis, collaborator samples were shipped as frozen whole blood, as isolated PBMCs, or as DNA extracted from either sample type. The CDR3 goes from the cysteine to the phenylalanine over 16 residues. Solely the CDR3 DNA is kept, with 48 bases framed from the first base. Deletion took 5 bases off V and 4 bases off J, with a span of 19 bases between the germline ends. From a lookup of the germline V gene, CDR1 and CDR2 are SGHAT and FQNNGV. TCRbeta CDR3 regions were amplified from genomic DNA using the immunoSEQ Assay, a bias-controlled multiplex PCR. In the original analysis: The number of nucleated cells in each sample was estimated by amplification of reference gene primers within the assay. Sequence reads were collapsed and filtered to measure the absolute abundance of every unique TCRbeta CDR3 rearrangement. For each sample, productive Simpson clonality was calculated by taking the square root of Simpson's diversity index across productive rearrangements. TCRdb carries this immuneACCESS record with in-frame sequences only. Its versions omit some clonotypes, under half of them owing to an unresolved V gene in the studies checked, with the rest unexplained. The V and J calls and clone size were taken over from that table, and D and trimming were inferred from the DNA. Here the sample has 140,000 to 150,000 clones; 80% occur a single time. Together, the top ten hold approximately 13% of the sample.

This receptor was taken from a man aged 60-69 years with active or convalescent COVID-19. Sample: peripheral blood. The rearranged chain carries TRBV11-2 and TRBJ2-3, and TRBD2 may be the D gene, going by 5 matching bases. In nucleotides, the sequence is TGTGCCAGCAGCCCTTTTCTGTCGGGGATCGCAGATACGCAGTATTTT. This is translated as CASSPFLSGIADTQYF.